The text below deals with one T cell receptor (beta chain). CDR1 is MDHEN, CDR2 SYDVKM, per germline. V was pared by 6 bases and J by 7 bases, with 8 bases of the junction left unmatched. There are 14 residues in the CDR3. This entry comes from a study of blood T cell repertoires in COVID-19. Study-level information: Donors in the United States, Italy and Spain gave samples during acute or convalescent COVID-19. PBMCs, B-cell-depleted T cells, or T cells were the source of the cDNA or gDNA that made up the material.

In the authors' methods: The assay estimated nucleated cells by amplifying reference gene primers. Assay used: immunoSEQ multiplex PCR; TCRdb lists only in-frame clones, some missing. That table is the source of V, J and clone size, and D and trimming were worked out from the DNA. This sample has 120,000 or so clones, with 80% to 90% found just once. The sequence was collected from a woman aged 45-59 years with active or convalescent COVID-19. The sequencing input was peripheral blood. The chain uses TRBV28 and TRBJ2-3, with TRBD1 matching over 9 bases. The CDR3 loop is CASRPGTGPNTQYF. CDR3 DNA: TGTGCCAGCAGGCCCGGGACAGGGCCAAATACGCAGTATTTT.